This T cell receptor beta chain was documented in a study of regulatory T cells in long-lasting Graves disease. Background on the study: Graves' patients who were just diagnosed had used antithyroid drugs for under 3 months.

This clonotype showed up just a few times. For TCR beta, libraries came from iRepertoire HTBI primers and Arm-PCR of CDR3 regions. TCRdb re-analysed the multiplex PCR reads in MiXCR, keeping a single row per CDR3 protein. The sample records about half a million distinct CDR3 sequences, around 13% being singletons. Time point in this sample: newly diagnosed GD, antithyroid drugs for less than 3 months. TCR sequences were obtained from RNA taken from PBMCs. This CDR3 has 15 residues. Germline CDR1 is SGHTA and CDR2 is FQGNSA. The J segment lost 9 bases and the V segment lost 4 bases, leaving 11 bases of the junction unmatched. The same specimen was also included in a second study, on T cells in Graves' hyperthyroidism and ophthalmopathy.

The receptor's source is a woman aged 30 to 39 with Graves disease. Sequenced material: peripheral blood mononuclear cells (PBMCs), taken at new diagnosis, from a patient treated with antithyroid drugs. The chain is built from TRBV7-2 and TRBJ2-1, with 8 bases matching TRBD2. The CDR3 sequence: CASSYPPGLVPEQFF. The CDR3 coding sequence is TGTGCCAGCAGCTACCCGCCGGGACTAGTCCCTGAGCAGTTCTTC.